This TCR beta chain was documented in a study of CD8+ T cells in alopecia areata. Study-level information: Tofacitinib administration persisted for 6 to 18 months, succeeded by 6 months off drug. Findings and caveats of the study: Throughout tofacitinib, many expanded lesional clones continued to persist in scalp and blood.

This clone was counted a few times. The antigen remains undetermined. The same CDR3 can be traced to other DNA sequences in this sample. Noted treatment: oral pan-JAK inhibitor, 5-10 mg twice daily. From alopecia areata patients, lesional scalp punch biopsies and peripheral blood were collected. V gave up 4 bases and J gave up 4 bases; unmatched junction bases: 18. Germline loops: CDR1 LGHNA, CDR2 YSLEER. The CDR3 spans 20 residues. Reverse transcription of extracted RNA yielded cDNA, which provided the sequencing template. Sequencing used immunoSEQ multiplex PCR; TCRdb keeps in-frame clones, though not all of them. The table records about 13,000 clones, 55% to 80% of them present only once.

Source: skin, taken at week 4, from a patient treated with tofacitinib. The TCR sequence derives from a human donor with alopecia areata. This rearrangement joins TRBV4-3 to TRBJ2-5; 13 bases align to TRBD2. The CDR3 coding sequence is TGCGCCAGCAGCCGCTTCGCTAAGGGGATGACTAGCGGGGGGCCAGAGACCCAGTACTTC. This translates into CASSRFAKGMTSGGPETQYF.